What follows are 26 T cell receptor beta chains derived from one specimen sequenced in a study of T-cell memory formation after mild COVID-19 (dated by TCRdb to about 2021). Libraries were made using 5' RACE. The sequencing machine was an Illumina NovaSeq 6000. In TCRdb, the public reads were trimmed at Q25 with fastp and aligned with MiXCR, with productive beta chains retained. Identical CDR3 protein sequences are pooled into one entry, listed with their most common genes and DNA. The sample table lists hundreds of thousands of distinct CDR3 sequences, about 20% of them with a count of one. The top ten clonotypes cover under 8.5% of the sample. Sequenced: PBMCs or a T cell subset sorted from them (not recorded which). The source is an adult woman who had mild COVID-19 (a few samples of this study predate the infection). The sample titles of this study are shuffled in the database, so cell type and time point are left out; the donor was told from shared clones.

This clonotype came up a few times. The CDR3 bases are TGCGCCAGCAGCGGGACAGGGGAAGGCGGGGAGCTGTTTTTT. Translating gives CASSGTGEGGELFF. The V gene is TRBV5-1, the J gene TRBJ2-2, with 10 positions matching TRBD1. Germline trimming cut 4 bases from V and 7 bases from J; bases unmatched to any gene: 4. This CDR3 comprises 14 residues. Germline loops: CDR1 SGHRS, CDR2 YFSETQ.

This clonotype was seen a handful of times. The chain employs TRBV7-9 and TRBJ2-5, with TRBD1 identical over 8 bases. The V and J ends lost 5 bases and 3 bases, in that order; junction bases with no gene match: 11. The CDR3 runs 16 residues. Looked up from germline, CDR1 is SEHNR and CDR2 is FQNEAQ (reference sequence). This chain's CDR3 is CASSPRTGYSEETQYF. The CDR3 DNA reads TGTGCCAGCAGCCCTAGGACAGGGTATTCGGAAGAGACCCAGTACTTC.

This clonotype was observed a handful of times. The rearrangement uses TRBV19 and TRBJ2-7, with 8 bases matching TRBD1. J lost 3 bases, V lost 2 bases, and 3 bases had no gene match. Germline assignment: CDR1 LNHDA and CDR2 SQIVND (reference sequence). The length of the CDR3 is 14 residues. The CDR3 protein is CASSIQGQGYEQYF. CDR3 in DNA: TGTGCCAGTAGTATACAAGGACAGGGCTACGAGCAGTACTTC.

The chain combines TRBV2 with TRBJ2-5; D might be TRBD2 (5 bases). The CDR3 length is 11 residues. The germline V gene has CDR1 SNHLY and CDR2 FYNNEI. V lost 2 bases to trimming and J lost 10 bases, with 8 bases between them. CDR3 sequence (DNA): TGTGCCAGCAGTGAATTCGAGGGCCAGTACTTC. Amino acid sequence: CASSEFEGQYF.

This clonotype appeared a few times. The chain employs TRBV2 and TRBJ2-5, with 10 bases lining up with TRBD2. Germline loops: CDR1 SNHLY, CDR2 FYNNEI. The junction had 5 bases not matched to a gene; V was cut back by 8 bases and J by 5 bases. The CDR3 has 13 amino acids. CDR3: CASLAGGWETQYF. The CDR3 nucleotides are TGTGCCAGCTTAGCGGGAGGATGGGAGACCCAGTACTTC.

The rearrangement links TRBV12-3 or TRBV12-4 to TRBJ2-5; D not resolved. V was cut by 4 bases and J by 5 bases, with 20 bases left in between. CDR3 length: 16 residues. CDR3 DNA sequence: TGTGCCAGCAGTTCGTCAGCGAACAACCCGTCGGAGACCCAGTACTTC. Translating it yields CASSSSANNPSETQYF.

The rearrangement joins TRBV5-1 to TRBJ1-1, with no clear D. This CDR3 contains 14 residues. Germline V gives CDR1 SGHRS, CDR2 YFSETQ. Trimming removed 1 base from V and 3 bases from J, with 10 bases in between. CDR3 loop: CASSLLWEDTEAFF. CDR3 sequence (DNA): TGCGCCAGCAGCTTGTTATGGGAGGACACTGAAGCTTTCTTT.

This clonotype was detected only a few times. V usage is TRBV7-3 and J usage is TRBJ1-1; a possible D gene is TRBD1 (5 bases). The ends were cut back, 0 bases at V and 8 bases at J, with 10 bases in the middle. The germline CDR1 and CDR2 sequences are SGHTA and FQGTGA. CDR3 length equals 13 residues. The CDR3 protein is CASSLTKGLEAFF. The CDR3 nucleotides are TGTGCCAGCAGCTTAACCAAGGGGTTGGAAGCTTTCTTT.

The rearrangement links TRBV24-1 to TRBJ2-1, with a weak D call TRBD1 (5 bases). Trimming left V 7 bases short and J 4 bases short, with 10 bases between. Germline V CDR1 and CDR2: KGHDR, SFDVKD. The CDR3 is 13 amino acids. The CDR3 loop reads CATRAGPYNEQFF. DNA for the CDR3: TGTGCCACCAGGGCAGGGCCATACAATGAGCAGTTCTTC.

This clonotype showed up just a few times. This chain uses TRBV24-1 with TRBJ2-3, with 8 bases lining up with TRBD2. Trimming removed 2 bases from V and 0 bases from J; junction bases left unmatched: 6. The CDR3 covers 17 residues. Germline loops: CDR1 KGHDR, CDR2 SFDVKD. CDR3 DNA sequence: TGTGCCACCAGTGATTCCCGGCCTAGCGGGAGCACAGATACGCAGTATTTT. Translation: CATSDSRPSGSTDTQYF.

This clonotype was seen a few times. V and J are TRBV19 and TRBJ2-3; D may correspond to TRBD1 or TRBD2 (5 bases each). Per germline, CDR1 LNHDA and CDR2 SQIVND (reference sequence). V shed 9 bases and J shed 5 bases, with 18 bases lying between them. This CDR3 comprises 14 residues. CDR3 bases: TGTGCCAGCACTCCCGGGACCTCCAGAGATACGCAGTATTTT. It encodes CASTPGTSRDTQYF. The full variable domain, its missing parts supplied by reference TRBV19 and TRBJ2-3, is DGGITQSPKYLFRKEGQNVTLSCEQNLNHDAMYWYRQDPGQGLRLIYYSQIVNDFQKGDIAEGYSVSREKKESFPLTVTSAQKNPTAFYLCASTPGTSRDTQYFGPGTRLTVL.

This sequence joins TRBV7-9 and TRBJ1-1; a possible D gene is TRBD1 (6 bases). The CDR3 length is 13 residues. From germline, CDR1 is SEHNR and CDR2 FQNEAQ (reference sequence). Trimming removed 4 bases from V and 12 bases from J, with 18 bases in between. The CDR3 reads CASSSRQGSLTFF. CDR3 sequence (DNA): TGTGCCAGCAGCTCCCGCCAGGGGAGTCTTACTTTCTTT.

Only a few counts were recorded for this clonotype. J is TRBJ1-1 and V is TRBV5-1; no clear D. This CDR3 comprises 15 residues. CDR1 SGHRS and CDR2 YFSETQ come from the germline V gene. V was trimmed by 0 bases and J by 7 bases, leaving 16 bases between them. In DNA, the CDR3 is TGCGCCAGCAGCTTGGTTTTGTCGCCCGTTCATGAAGCTTTCTTT. As protein: CASSLVLSPVHEAFF.

The chain employs TRBV7-2 and TRBJ2-2; D ambiguous. CDR3 length: 11 residues. Germline V gives CDR1 SGHTA, CDR2 FQGNSA. V was cut by 1 base and J by 9 bases, with 3 bases left in between. CDR3 residues: CASSLGWELFF. The CDR3 region has the DNA TGTGCCAGCAGCTTAGGGTGGGAGCTGTTTTTT.

This clonotype was picked up a small number of times. The chain joins TRBV11-3 to TRBJ1-2; the D is unclear. CDR3 length equals 16 residues. The V end was cut by 1 base, the J end by 2 bases, with 14 bases between. Germline CDR1 reads SGHNT; CDR2 reads YENEEA. The chain's CDR3 is CASSLGGKSSNYGYTF. In DNA form, the CDR3 reads TGTGCCAGCAGCTTAGGGGGAAAGTCATCAAACTATGGCTACACCTTC.

The rearrangement uses TRBV18 and TRBJ2-3; D is ambiguous. Germline V gene data show CDR1 as KGHSH and CDR2 as LQKENI. The V end lost 0 bases, the J end lost 5 bases, and 6 bases lay between the germline ends. CDR3 length equals 13 residues. CDR3 nucleotide sequence: TGTGCCAGCTCACCACCCAGCCAAGATACGCAGTATTTT. Its protein is CASSPPSQDTQYF.

The chain recombines TRBV3-1 with TRBJ1-3; TRBD1 agrees at 8 bases. J gave up 0 bases and V 6 bases, and 7 bases lay outside the gene matches. The CDR3 has 16 residues. Germline V CDR1 and CDR2: LGHDT, YNNKEL (reference sequence). The CDR3 nucleotides read TGTGCCAGCAGACCGGGACAGGAGCTCTCTGGAAACACCATATATTTT. It yields the protein CASRPGQELSGNTIYF.

This sequence joins TRBV9 and TRBJ2-1, with a tentative D call TRBD1 (6 bases). V lost 2 bases to trimming and J lost 4 bases, with 10 bases between them. This CDR3 contains 14 residues. Germline V gene lookup returns CDR1 SGDLS and CDR2 YYNGEE. This CDR3 reads CASSVGTPYNEQFF. The CDR3 nucleotides read TGTGCCAGCAGCGTTGGGACACCTTACAATGAGCAGTTCTTC.

The chain links TRBV6-5 to TRBJ2-7; 7 bases map to TRBD2. Germline V CDR1 and CDR2: MNHEY, SVGAGI. This CDR3 region has 15 residues. The CDR3 sequence: CASREMPGQAGVEFV. The CDR3, as DNA: TGTGCCAGCAGAGAGATGCCCGGTCAGGCGGGAGTAGAGTTTGTG.

This clonotype has only a few counts. The chain uses TRBV18 and TRBJ1-4, with 8 bases lining up with TRBD1. Per germline, CDR1 KGHSH and CDR2 LQKENI. The J segment lost 5 bases and the V segment lost 8 bases, leaving 4 bases of the junction unmatched. The CDR3 runs 13 residues. The CDR3 is CASRTGGNEKLFF. For the CDR3, the DNA is TGTGCCAGCCGCACAGGGGGAAATGAAAAACTGTTTTTT.

This CDR3 reads CASSDAGTSYEQYF. The CDR3 DNA follows: TGTGCCAGCAGCGACGCCGGGACTTCTTACGAGCAGTACTTC. The chain has TRBV7-6 and TRBJ2-7, with D possibly matching TRBD2 (6 bases). Trimming left V 5 bases short and J 4 bases short, with 15 bases between. Germline V lookup: CDR1 SGHVS, CDR2 FNYEAQ. The length of the CDR3 is 14 residues.

This clonotype has just a few counts. This chain links TRBV9 with TRBJ2-3; 8 positions match TRBD2. The CDR3 loop spans 14 amino acids. Trimming cost V 6 bases and J 3 bases; bases outside gene matches: 6. CDR1 and CDR2 from the germline V gene are SGDLS and YYNGEE. In DNA form, the CDR3 reads TGTGCCAGCACCCTTAGCGGGGAAACAGATACGCAGTATTTT. As protein: CASTLSGETDTQYF.

The rearrangement links TRBV28 to TRBJ2-5; 13 bases match TRBD2. V was clipped by 3 bases and J by 5 bases; unmatched bases: 3. This CDR3 is 15 amino acids long. CDR1 is MDHEN and CDR2 is SYDVKM in the germline V gene. CDR3: CASSFRTSGGETQYF. For the CDR3, the DNA is TGTGCCAGCAGTTTTCGGACTAGCGGGGGCGAGACCCAGTACTTC.

This clonotype was seen at least ten times. The chain carries TRBV5-1 and TRBJ1-5; the match to TRBD1 covers 10 bases. J was trimmed by 4 bases and V by 0 bases; bases with no gene match: 1. Germline V gives CDR1 SGHRS, CDR2 YFSETQ. This CDR3 has 15 residues. The CDR3 region is CASSLEGQGNQPQHF. The CDR3 nucleotides are TGCGCCAGCAGCTTGGAGGGACAGGGGAATCAGCCCCAGCATTTT.

V gene TRBV3-1 combines with J gene TRBJ2-3; the match to TRBD2 covers 10 bases. Germline CDR1 LGHDT, CDR2 YNNKEL (reference sequence). CDR3 length equals 16 residues. V dropped 4 bases and J dropped 5; count of bases not matched to a gene: 9. The DNA of the CDR3 is TGTGCCAGCAGCCGCTTAGCGGGGGGCCTACAAGATACGCAGTATTTT. This encodes CASSRLAGGLQDTQYF.

The gene calls are TRBV7-8 and TRBJ2-7; possible D gene TRBD1, 6 bases. The germline CDR1 and CDR2 sequences are SGHVS and FQNEAQ. The CDR3 runs 15 residues. With 5 bases removed from V and 2 bases from J, the gap between germline ends came to 16 bases. Here the CDR3 reads CASSAAGTPAYEQYF. CDR3 DNA sequence: TGTGCCAGCAGCGCGGCCGGGACACCAGCCTACGAGCAGTACTTC.